This record concerns one T cell receptor beta chain sequence. This clone appeared once. Its antigen is currently not known. There are no base qualities to consult, and no much larger clone falls within one base. The cysteine opens and the phenylalanine closes a CDR3 of 15 amino acids. Only CDR3 DNA remains: 45 bases, in frame from the first base. The germline V end is reduced by 0 bases and the J end by 9 bases; junction bases left unmatched: 10. From the germline V gene, CDR1 is MGHRA and CDR2 is YSYEKL. This entry belongs to a study of cytomegalovirus exposure and HLA in healthy donors (dated 2017 in TCRdb). With respect to the entire study: According to an earlier analysis of 587 of the donors, about 190 million T cells yielded 117 million unique TCR beta sequences and about 300 Gb of sequence data. Because of strong linkage in the cohort, five DR-DQ haplotypes were treated as single units for association and clustering. Alongside the repertoire data, information on donor age, sex, ethnicity and CMV serostatus was compiled. An early release covering 550 to 700 HLA-typed donors comprised approximately 290 gigabases of sequencing data and 85 million to 100 million unique TCR sequences. Both class I and class II loci were covered by HLA typing, at four-digit resolution. In the later analysis, no new phenotypic data were used to find candidate immune exposures; instead, reliance was placed on TCR beta sequences and their occurrence across donors. On average, around 200,000 unique TCR beta nucleotide sequences were sequenced per donor among some 430 genotyped donors of the cohort, with 15% to 20% of those sequences being non-productive. Genome-wide SNP genotypes for about three fifths of the roughly 700 donors were used in a later genetic analysis, which treated that subset as a discovery cohort. A separate validation cohort of 100 to 150 different subjects was used in addition to the roughly 700-subject first cohort. The study aimed to test whether cataloging public T cell receptors could reveal signatures of past pathogen exposure. An earlier analysis of 587 of the donors used high-throughput TCR beta sequencing to judge whether each TCR beta V gene segment behaved as functional or pseudogenic. A later analysis re-examined previously published TCR beta repertoires from 600 to 700 donors and added high-resolution HLA genotyping to investigate patterns of TCR occurrence. To predict cytomegalovirus infection status, the study brought together high-throughput TCR immunosequencing, statistical association of individual TCRs with disease status, and machine learning. The T cell repertoires of under 750 subjects were profiled by immunosequencing and related to cytomegalovirus serostatus. Of the 350 to 450 genotyped donors, about 80% fell in the genetic ancestry cluster associated with self-reported Caucasian donors. All discovery cohort repertoires had been generated using a single sequencing platform. The number of donors typed differed by locus, with roughly 629-640 for A, B, C, DRB1 and DQB1, 522 for DQA1, about 610 for DPA1, and some 440 for DPB1.

The cohort was made up of roughly 670 healthy bone marrow donors. At the time of sampling, all cohort members were nominally healthy, though unrecorded immune exposures were likely present. The donor tested CMV seronegative, placing the donor among the 350 to 400 seronegative members of the cohort. A peripheral blood sample was provided by each donor, and peripheral blood mononuclear cells were used for TCR beta sequencing. The Qiagen DNeasy Blood Extraction Kit was used to extract genomic DNA from the blood cell samples. Library prep was done by the immunoSEQ multiplex PCR assay. For the multiplex PCR, a mixture combining 60 forward primers for TCR Vbeta segments and 13 reverse primers for TCR Jbeta segments was used. A multiplex PCR assay on genomic DNA amplified the CDR3 region of rearranged TCR beta genes. The amplified TCR beta libraries were sequenced on the Illumina HiSeq System as 87-base-pair reads. Turning to the authors' computational methods: A later analysis counted around 72 million unique TCR beta chains across the 650 to 800 repertoires, and about 10 million of these chains were shared by at least two donors. A nearest-neighbor algorithm error-corrected the raw reads and collapsed the reads into unique sequences, merging closely related sequences to remove PCR and sequencing errors. Alignment of CDR3 sequences to IMGT reference sequences was used to assign V, D and J gene segments. For a sequence to be retained, a match of at least six nucleotides to both a V gene segment and a J gene segment was required. Rearrangements were called productive when the CDR3 lacked stop codons and stayed in frame with V and J; all others were non-productive. Following IMGT convention, CDR3 was defined as the stretch from the second conserved V-encoded cysteine to the conserved J-encoded phenylalanine. Sequences without an unambiguous match to a single V gene segment were excluded from the earlier analysis of over 500 of the donors. In an earlier analysis of a few hundred of the donors, V segments were called functional above 56.7% productive rearrangements and were called segregating when the between-donor standard deviation exceeded 5%. A statistical classification framework was built for diagnosing cytomegalovirus status from the catalog of TCR beta chain sequences. In a later analysis, V and J genes were assigned by comparing TCR nucleotide sequences against IMGT/GENE-DB human TR gene sequences. The TCRdist pipeline was used in a later analysis to assign CDR3 sequences and most-parsimonious VDJ recombination scenarios. In a later analysis, each TCR beta chain was defined by its CDR3 amino acid sequence together with its V-gene family, and reads without a unique V-gene family were excluded. To address suspected cross-contamination and a sequencing artifact, a later analysis removed a few hundred highly shared, low-generation-probability nucleotide sequences. For each public chain, a later analysis derived a clonal expansion index from normalized ranks of inferred template counts within each repertoire. A later analysis computed generation probabilities with a VDJ recombination model fitted to out-of-frame rearrangements, and checked the results against IGoR. In a later analysis, hypergeometric tests were used to score TCR-TCR, TCR-HLA and TCR-CMV co-occurrence, with a repertoire-size bias correction applied to TCR pairs. A later analysis estimated false discovery rates by permuting HLA or CMV assignments 20 times. In a later analysis, co-occurring TCRs were grouped with DBSCAN, and TCRdist sequence similarity was added when clustering was performed within HLA-allele-positive subsets. Repertoires with fewer than 30,000 or more than 120,000 public chains were left out of co-occurrence clustering, as were about five repertoires with anomalous nucleotide sharing. Held by TCRdb, this immuneACCESS table contains in-frame sequences only and omits some clones. Under half of the omission traces to an unresolved V gene where checked; the cause of the rest is unknown. The DNA was the basis for D and trimming; V, J and clone size are from that table. This sample gives 200,000 to 250,000 clones in total; over 60% of them show up just once. Over 0.55% of the sample is in the top ten clones.

Summary of the overall study and its limitations: In an earlier analysis of some 640 of the donors, most TCR beta V segments were observed in productive rearrangements about 90% or about 30% of the time, broadly matching IMGT annotations. When HLA alleles, especially DR and DQ, strongly co-occurred, TCR associations were difficult to assign to individual alleles. A later genetic analysis associated a missense DCLRE1C variant with V-gene and J-gene trimming of TCR beta chains, and an independent cohort replicated the association. Because some donors lacked HLA typing at each locus, the association tests relied only on the typed subset. A few of the identified cytomegalovirus-associated TCR beta chains were confirmed in vitro to be specific for cytomegalovirus antigens. According to a later analysis, parvovirus B19, influenza, CMV and Epstein-Barr virus appeared linked to several top co-occurrence clusters. According to a later genetic analysis, donors in an Asian-associated ancestry cluster had fewer N-insertions in productive TCRs than the approximately 670-donor mean. The cohort was sequenced for TCR beta chains only, and without alpha or paired-chain data the features that could be detected were limited. Some 15 rarely observed V segments, including chromosome 9 orphons, were excluded from the earlier analysis of a few hundred of the donors because counts were too low. In a later analysis, most CMV-associated TCR beta chains were found to appear HLA-restricted, with HLA associations seemingly driven largely by CMV exposure. A further reported finding was that TCR beta sequences accurately predicted the HLA-A and HLA-B alleles for most subjects in the first cohort. Linkage disequilibrium might explain the correlated functional status among segregating V segments, but an unknown experimental factor could not be ruled out. The sequencing pipeline was judged likely to have produced a cluster of highly shared sequence variants as a technical artifact. Presence/absence analyses assumed roughly uniform sequencing depth across donors, an assumption that may not hold. In a later analysis, HLA-associated TCR beta chains showed more clonal expansion and lower generation probabilities than non-associated chains that were equally common. The 87-base-pair reads could not distinguish some IMGT-functional V segments, including TRBV6-2 and TRBV6-3, so those segments were excluded. A later analysis found that TCR association rates varied across HLA loci, with DRB1 alleles showing the most associated TCRs and HLA-C alleles the fewest. The study listed approximately 150 TCR beta chains as associated with cytomegalovirus. At a false discovery rate of 0.05, a later analysis linked approximately 18,000 TCR beta sequences to specific HLA alleles. Most TCR sequences were seen in very few donors, while some public TCRs were found in many individuals. The authors suggested that the approach could potentially be extended to other disease states and immunological phenotypes. The classifier was reported to diagnose cytomegalovirus status with high specificity and sensitivity in both the original cohort and the validation cohort. Immune exposure information for the cohort was limited to CMV serostatus.

This receptor was obtained from a man between 18 and 29 years old in good health and CMV-seronegative. The sample was PBMCs. This chain joins TRBV4-1 to TRBJ2-5, and 7 junction bases match TRBD2. The base sequence is TGCGCCAGCAGCCAAGAAGGGACTAAAGGTGGGGCCCAGTACTTC. This encodes CASSQEGTKGGAQYF.